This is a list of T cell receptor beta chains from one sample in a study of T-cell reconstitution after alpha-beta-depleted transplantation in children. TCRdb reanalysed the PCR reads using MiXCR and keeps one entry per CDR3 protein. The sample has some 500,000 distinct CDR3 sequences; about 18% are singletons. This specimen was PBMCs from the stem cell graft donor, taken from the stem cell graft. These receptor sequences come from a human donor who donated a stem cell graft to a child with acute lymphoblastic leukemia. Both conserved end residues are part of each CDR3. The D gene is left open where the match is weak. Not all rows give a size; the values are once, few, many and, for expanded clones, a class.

CDR3 DNA: TGCGCCACCACCTTTCAGGGGGGCACTGAAGCTTTCTTT
CDR3 protein: CATTFQGGTEAFF
V gene: TRBV5-1
D gene: TRBD1
J gene: TRBJ1-1
CDR3 length: 13
clone size: .

CDR3 DNA: TGTGCCAGCAGCTTATCAGGAAAGGACAGGGCCAATAACTATGGCTACACCTTC
CDR3 protein: CASSLSGKDRANNYGYTF
V gene: TRBV7-2
D gene: TRBD1
J gene: TRBJ1-2
CDR3 length: 18
clone size: .

CDR3 DNA: TGTGCCAGCAGCGAGGTACTCCAAGAGACCCAGTACTTC
CDR3 protein: CASSEVLQETQYF
V gene: TRBV5-5
D gene: .
J gene: TRBJ2-5
CDR3 length: 13
clone size: few

CDR3 DNA: TGTGCCAGCAGCCCCGGGACTAGGGAGACCCAGTACTTC
CDR3 protein: CASSPGTRETQYF
V gene: TRBV7-3
D gene: TRBD2
J gene: TRBJ2-5
CDR3 length: 13
clone size: few

CDR3 DNA: TGTGCCAGCACGCAACAGGGGGCTAACGGGGAGCAGTACTTC
CDR3 protein: CASTQQGANGEQYF
V gene: TRBV18
D gene: TRBD1
J gene: TRBJ2-7
CDR3 length: 14
clone size: .

CDR3 DNA: TGTGCCAGCAGCTTAAGGACCGGGCCAAACTCAGGGGATGAGCAGTTCTTC
CDR3 protein: CASSLRTGPNSGDEQFF
V gene: TRBV7-3
D gene: .
J gene: TRBJ2-1
CDR3 length: 17
clone size: .

CDR3 DNA: TGCGCCAGCAGCTTGGCCTCCTGGAGGCATTCCTACGAGCAGTACTTC
CDR3 protein: CASSLASWRHSYEQYF
V gene: TRBV5-1
D gene: .
J gene: TRBJ2-7
CDR3 length: 16
clone size: few

CDR3 DNA: TGTGCCAGCAGTTTACGTGGTGGGGGTGGATTCGCCGGGGAGCTGTTTTTT
CDR3 protein: CASSLRGGGGFAGELFF
V gene: TRBV12-3/TRBV12-4
D gene: .
J gene: TRBJ2-2
CDR3 length: 17
clone size: few

CDR3 DNA: TGTGCCAGCTCACCAAAGCGGGAGGGTGATGAGCAGTTCTTC
CDR3 protein: CASSPKREGDEQFF
V gene: TRBV18
D gene: TRBD2
J gene: TRBJ2-1
CDR3 length: 14
clone size: .

CDR3 DNA: TGTGCCAGCAGCCCGCGGGGTGACAGGCGCACAGATACGCAGTATTTT
CDR3 protein: CASSPRGDRRTDTQYF
V gene: TRBV7-6
D gene: .
J gene: TRBJ2-3
CDR3 length: 16
clone size: few

CDR3 DNA: TGTGCCAGCAGTCGGGGGGGGACAGGGAACACTGAAGCTTTCTTT
CDR3 protein: CASSRGGTGNTEAFF
V gene: TRBV6-1
D gene: TRBD1
J gene: TRBJ1-1
CDR3 length: 15
clone size: few

CDR3 DNA: TGTGCCAGCGGGGAAGGACTCACCGGGGAGCTGTTTTTT
CDR3 protein: CASGEGLTGELFF
V gene: TRBV12-3/TRBV12-4
D gene: .
J gene: TRBJ2-2
CDR3 length: 13
clone size: .

CDR3 DNA: TGTGCCAGCTCACTTGACGGGCCAGCCAGCTCCTACGAGCAGTACTTC
CDR3 protein: CASSLDGPASSYEQYF
V gene: TRBV18
D gene: .
J gene: TRBJ2-7
CDR3 length: 16
clone size: .

CDR3 DNA: TGCGCCAGCAGCGTCTCTTCAGGGGTCGAGCAGTACTTC
CDR3 protein: CASSVSSGVEQYF
V gene: TRBV5-1
D gene: .
J gene: TRBJ2-7
CDR3 length: 13
clone size: few

CDR3 DNA: TGCAGCGTTGATGGCTTGCAGGGGCCTAGCTCCTACAATGAGCAGTTCTTC
CDR3 protein: CSVDGLQGPSSYNEQFF
V gene: TRBV29-1
D gene: .
J gene: TRBJ2-1
CDR3 length: 17
clone size: few

CDR3 DNA: TGTGCCAGCAGTTACTCGTTGACAGGGGAAATTCCTCCTTTCTACGAGCAGTACTTC
CDR3 protein: CASSYSLTGEIPPFYEQYF
V gene: TRBV6-5
D gene: TRBD1
J gene: TRBJ2-7
CDR3 length: 19
clone size: few

CDR3 DNA: TGTGCCAGCAGCCCCTCCACACAGGAGCAGTACTTC
CDR3 protein: CASSPSTQEQYF
V gene: TRBV7-6
D gene: .
J gene: TRBJ2-7
CDR3 length: 12
clone size: few

CDR3 DNA: TGTGCCAGCACCGTTGGAGCAGATACGCAGTATTTT
CDR3 protein: CASTVGADTQYF
V gene: TRBV5-6
D gene: .
J gene: TRBJ2-3
CDR3 length: 12
clone size: few

CDR3 DNA: TGTGCCAGCAGTTTAGCAGCGGAGAGCTCCTACGAGCAGTACTTC
CDR3 protein: CASSLAAESSYEQYF
V gene: TRBV12-3/TRBV12-4
D gene: .
J gene: TRBJ2-7
CDR3 length: 15
clone size: .

CDR3 DNA: TGTGCCAGCTCAAAAGCAGGGGAAGGGGTCTCCGAGCAGTACTTC
CDR3 protein: CASSKAGEGVSEQYF
V gene: TRBV18
D gene: .
J gene: TRBJ2-7
CDR3 length: 15
clone size: .